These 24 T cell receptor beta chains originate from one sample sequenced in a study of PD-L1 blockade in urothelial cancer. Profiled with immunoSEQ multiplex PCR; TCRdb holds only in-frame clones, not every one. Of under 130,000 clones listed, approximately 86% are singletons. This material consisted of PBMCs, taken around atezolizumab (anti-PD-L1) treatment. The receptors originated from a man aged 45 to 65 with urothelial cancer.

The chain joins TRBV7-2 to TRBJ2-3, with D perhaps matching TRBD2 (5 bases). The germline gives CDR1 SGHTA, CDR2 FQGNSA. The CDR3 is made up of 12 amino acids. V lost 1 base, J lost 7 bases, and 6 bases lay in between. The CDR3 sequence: CASSLGTYTQYF. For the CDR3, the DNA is TGTGCCAGCAGCTTAGGGACTTATACGCAGTATTTT. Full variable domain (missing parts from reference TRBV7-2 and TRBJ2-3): GAGVSQSPSNKVTEKGKDVELRCDPISGHTALYWYRQSLGQGLEFLIYFQGNSAPDKSGLPSDRFSAERTGGSVSTLTIQRTQQEDSAVYLCASSLGTYTQYFGPGTRLTVL.

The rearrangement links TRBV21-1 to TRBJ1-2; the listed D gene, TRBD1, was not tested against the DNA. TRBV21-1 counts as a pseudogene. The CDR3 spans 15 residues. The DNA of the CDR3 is TGTGCCAGCAGCAAAGTGGAGGTCAGGGGATATGGCTACACCTTC. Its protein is CASSKVEVRGYGYTF.

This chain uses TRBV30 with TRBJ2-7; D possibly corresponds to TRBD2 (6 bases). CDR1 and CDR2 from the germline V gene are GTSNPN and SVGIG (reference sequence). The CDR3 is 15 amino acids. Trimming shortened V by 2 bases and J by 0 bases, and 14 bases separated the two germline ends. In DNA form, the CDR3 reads TGTGCCTGGAGTTTTTTCCCCGGGAGCTCCTACGAGCAGTACTTC. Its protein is CAWSFFPGSSYEQYF.

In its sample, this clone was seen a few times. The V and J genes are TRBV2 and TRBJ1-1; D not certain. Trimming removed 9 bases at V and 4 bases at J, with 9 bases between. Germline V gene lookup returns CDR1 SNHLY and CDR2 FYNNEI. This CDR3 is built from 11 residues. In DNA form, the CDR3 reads TGTGCCAGAGGCCGGGGCACTGAAGCTTTCTTT. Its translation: CARGRGTEAFF.

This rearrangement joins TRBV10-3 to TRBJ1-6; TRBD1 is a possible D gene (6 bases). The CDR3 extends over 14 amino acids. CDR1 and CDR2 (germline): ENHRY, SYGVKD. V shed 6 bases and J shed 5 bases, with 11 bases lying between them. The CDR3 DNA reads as TGTGCCATCAGGGCGGACAGCCATAATTCACCCCTCCACTTT. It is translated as CAIRADSHNSPLHF.

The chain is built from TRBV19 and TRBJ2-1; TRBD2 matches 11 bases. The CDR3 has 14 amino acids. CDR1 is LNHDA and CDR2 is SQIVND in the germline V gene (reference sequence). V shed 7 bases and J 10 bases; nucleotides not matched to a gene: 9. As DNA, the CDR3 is TGTGCCAGTATGGAGACTAGCGGGACGGGAGAGCAGTTCTTC. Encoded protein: CASMETSGTGEQFF. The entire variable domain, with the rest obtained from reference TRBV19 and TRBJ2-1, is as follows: DGGITQSPKYLFRKEGQNVTLSCEQNLNHDAMYWYRQDPGQGLRLIYYSQIVNDFQKGDIAEGYSVSREKKESFPLTVTSAQKNPTAFYLCASMETSGTGEQFFGPGTRLTVL.

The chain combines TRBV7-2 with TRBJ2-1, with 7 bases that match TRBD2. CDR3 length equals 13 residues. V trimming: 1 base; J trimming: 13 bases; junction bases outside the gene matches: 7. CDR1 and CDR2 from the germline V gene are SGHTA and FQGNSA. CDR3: CASSLGLERGQFF. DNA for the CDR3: TGTGCCAGCAGCTTAGGACTTGAGCGGGGTCAGTTCTTC.

CDR3 DNA: TGTGCCAGCAGTTTACGGGGGGCCCGGGAGACCCAGTACTTC. Translation gives CASSLRGARETQYF. This rearrangement joins TRBV27 to TRBJ2-5; tentative D call: TRBD2 (7 bases). Germline V gene data show CDR1 as MNHEY and CDR2 as SMNVEV (reference sequence). The ends were cut back, 2 bases at V and 5 bases at J, with 12 bases in the middle. This CDR3 comprises 14 residues.

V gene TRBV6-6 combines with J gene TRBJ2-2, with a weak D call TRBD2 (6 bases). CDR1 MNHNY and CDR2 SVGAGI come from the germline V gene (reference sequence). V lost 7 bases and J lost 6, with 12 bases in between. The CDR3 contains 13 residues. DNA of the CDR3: TGTGCCAGCACCAAGGAGGGAGCCGGGGAGCTGTTTTTT. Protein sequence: CASTKEGAGELFF.

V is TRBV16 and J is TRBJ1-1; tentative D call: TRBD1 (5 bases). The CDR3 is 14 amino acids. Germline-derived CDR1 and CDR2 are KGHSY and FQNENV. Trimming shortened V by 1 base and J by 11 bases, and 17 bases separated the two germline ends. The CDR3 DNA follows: TGTGCCAGCAGCCAATTCCAGGGTGCCCCTCAGGCTTTCTTT. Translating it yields CASSQFQGAPQAFF. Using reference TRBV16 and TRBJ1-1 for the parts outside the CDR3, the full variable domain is GEEVAQTPKHLVRGEGQKAKLYCAPIKGHSYVFWYQQVLKNEFKFLISFQNENVFDETGMPKERFSAKCLPNSPCSLEIQATKLEDSAVYFCASSQFQGAPQAFFGQGTRLTVV.

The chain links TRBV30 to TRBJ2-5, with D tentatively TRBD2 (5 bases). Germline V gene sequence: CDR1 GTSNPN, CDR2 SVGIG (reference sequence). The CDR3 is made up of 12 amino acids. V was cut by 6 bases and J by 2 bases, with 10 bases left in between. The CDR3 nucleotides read TGTGCCTGCGTCGGGGAACAAGAGACCCAGTACTTC. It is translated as CACVGEQETQYF.

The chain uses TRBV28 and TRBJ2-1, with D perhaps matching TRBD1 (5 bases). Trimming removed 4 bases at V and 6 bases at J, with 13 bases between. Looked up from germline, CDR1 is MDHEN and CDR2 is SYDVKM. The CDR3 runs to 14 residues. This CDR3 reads CASSSNLGANEQFF. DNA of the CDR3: TGTGCCAGCAGTTCCAACCTAGGGGCCAATGAGCAGTTCTTC.

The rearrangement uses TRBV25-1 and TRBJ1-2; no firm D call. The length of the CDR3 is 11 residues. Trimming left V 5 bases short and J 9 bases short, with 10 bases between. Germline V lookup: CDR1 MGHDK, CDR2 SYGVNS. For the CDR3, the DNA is TGTGCCAGCAGTTTCGGAGAAAGCTACACCTTC. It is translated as CASSFGESYTF.

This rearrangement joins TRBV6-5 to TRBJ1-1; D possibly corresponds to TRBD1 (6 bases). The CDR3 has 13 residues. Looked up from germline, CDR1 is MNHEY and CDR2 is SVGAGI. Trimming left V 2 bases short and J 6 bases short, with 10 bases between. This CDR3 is CASSYQGFSEAFF. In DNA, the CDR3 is TGTGCCAGCAGTTACCAGGGGTTCTCTGAAGCTTTCTTT.

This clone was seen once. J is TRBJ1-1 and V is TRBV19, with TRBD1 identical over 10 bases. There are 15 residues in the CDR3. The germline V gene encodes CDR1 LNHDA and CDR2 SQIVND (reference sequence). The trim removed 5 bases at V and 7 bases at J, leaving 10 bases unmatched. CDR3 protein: CASSSRQGAGSEAFF. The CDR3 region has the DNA TGTGCCAGTAGTTCTCGACAGGGGGCGGGAAGTGAAGCTTTCTTT.

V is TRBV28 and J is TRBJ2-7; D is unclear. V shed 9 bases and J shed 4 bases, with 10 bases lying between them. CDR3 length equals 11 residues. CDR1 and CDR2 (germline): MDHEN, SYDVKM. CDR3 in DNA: TGTGCCAGTTCTGTCGGGTACGAGCAGTACTTC. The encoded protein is CASSVGYEQYF.

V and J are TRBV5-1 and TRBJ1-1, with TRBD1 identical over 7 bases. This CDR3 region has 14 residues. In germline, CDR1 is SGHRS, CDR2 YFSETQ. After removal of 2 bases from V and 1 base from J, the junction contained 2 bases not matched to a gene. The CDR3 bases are TGCGCCAGCAGCTTAGGGACAGCGAACACTGAAGCTTTCTTT. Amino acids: CASSLGTANTEAFF.

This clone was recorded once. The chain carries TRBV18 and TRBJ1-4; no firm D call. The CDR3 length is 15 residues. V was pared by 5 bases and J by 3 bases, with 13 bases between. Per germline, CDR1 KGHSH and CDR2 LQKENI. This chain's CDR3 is CASSSLAKPNEKLFF. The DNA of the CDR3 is TGTGCCAGCTCATCACTAGCCAAGCCTAATGAAAAACTGTTTTTT.

This CDR3 is CASSFIGYEQYF. The CDR3 region has the DNA TGTGCCAGCAGTTTTATCGGCTACGAGCAGTACTTC. The chain uses TRBV27 and TRBJ2-7, with D uncertain. The CDR3 is 12 amino acids. Germline CDR1 and CDR2: MNHEY and SMNVEV (reference sequence). Deletions cut 3 bases from V and 3 bases from J, with 6 bases between.

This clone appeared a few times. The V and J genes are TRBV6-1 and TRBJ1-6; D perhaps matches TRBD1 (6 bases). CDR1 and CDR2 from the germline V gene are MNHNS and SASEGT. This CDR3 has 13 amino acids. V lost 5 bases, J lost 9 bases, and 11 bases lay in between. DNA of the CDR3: TGTGCCAGCAGTCAGGGGTTTACTTCACCCCTCCACTTT. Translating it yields CASSQGFTSPLHF.

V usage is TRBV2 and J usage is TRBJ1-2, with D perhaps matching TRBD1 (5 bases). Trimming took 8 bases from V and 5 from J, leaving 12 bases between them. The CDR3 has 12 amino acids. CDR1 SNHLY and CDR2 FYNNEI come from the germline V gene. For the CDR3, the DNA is TGTGCCAGCGACGGTGGGGCTTATGGCTACACCTTC. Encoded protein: CASDGGAYGYTF.

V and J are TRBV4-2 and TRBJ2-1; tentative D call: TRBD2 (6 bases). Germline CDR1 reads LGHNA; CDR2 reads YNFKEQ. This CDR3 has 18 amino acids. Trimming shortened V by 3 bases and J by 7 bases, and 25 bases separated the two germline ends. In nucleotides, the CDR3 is TGTGCCAGCAGCCATAGAACCCCCGGGACTCCCCAAGGGAATGAGCAGTTCTTC. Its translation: CASSHRTPGTPQGNEQFF.

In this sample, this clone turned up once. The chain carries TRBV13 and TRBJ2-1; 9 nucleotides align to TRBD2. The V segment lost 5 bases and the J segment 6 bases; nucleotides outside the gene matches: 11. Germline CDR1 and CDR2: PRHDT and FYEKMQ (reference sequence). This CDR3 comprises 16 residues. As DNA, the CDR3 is TGTGCCAGCAGCCTCCCTAGCGGGACCTCCCTCAATGAGCAGTTCTTC. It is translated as CASSLPSGTSLNEQFF.

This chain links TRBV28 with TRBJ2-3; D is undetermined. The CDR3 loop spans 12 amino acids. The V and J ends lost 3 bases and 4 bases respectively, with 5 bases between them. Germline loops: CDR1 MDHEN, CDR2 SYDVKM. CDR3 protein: CASSFPSDTQYF. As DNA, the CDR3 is TGTGCCAGCAGTTTCCCGTCAGATACGCAGTATTTT.